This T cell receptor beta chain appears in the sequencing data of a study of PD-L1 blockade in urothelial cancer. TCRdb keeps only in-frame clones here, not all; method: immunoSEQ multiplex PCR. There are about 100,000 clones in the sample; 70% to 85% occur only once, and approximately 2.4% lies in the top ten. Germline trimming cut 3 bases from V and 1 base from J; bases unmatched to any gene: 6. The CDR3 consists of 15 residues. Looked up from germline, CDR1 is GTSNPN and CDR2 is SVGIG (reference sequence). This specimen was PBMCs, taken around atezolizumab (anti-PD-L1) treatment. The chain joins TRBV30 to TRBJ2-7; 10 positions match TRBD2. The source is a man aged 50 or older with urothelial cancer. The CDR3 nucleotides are TGTGCCTGGAGCCCTAGCGGGAGTCAATCCTACGAGCAGTACTTC. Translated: CAWSPSGSQSYEQYF.